This TCR beta chain comes out of a study of cytomegalovirus exposure and HLA in healthy donors. CDR3 length: 14 amino acids. The junction had 6 bases not matched to a gene; V was cut back by 3 bases and J by 5 bases. CDR1 is KGHSH and CDR2 is LQKENI in the germline V gene. In the PCR, 60 Vbeta and 13 Jbeta primers were used. Authors' methods: A later analysis counted about 80 million unique TCR beta chains, some 10 million shared. Repertoires were generated with immunoSEQ multiplex PCR, while TCRdb's copy carries only in-frame clones and drops some. D and trimming were read from the DNA, whereas the V and J calls and clone size are those reported in that table. The sample has approximately 110,000 clones, around 80% seen once; the top ten hold roughly 5%.

Sequenced: PBMCs. This TCR came from a female donor in good health and CMV-seropositive. The chain joins TRBV18 to TRBJ1-1; 7 bases line up with TRBD1. CDR3 in DNA: TGTGCCAGCTCACCCCGACAGGGTGGGACTGAAGCTTTCTTT. Translated: CASSPRQGGTEAFF.